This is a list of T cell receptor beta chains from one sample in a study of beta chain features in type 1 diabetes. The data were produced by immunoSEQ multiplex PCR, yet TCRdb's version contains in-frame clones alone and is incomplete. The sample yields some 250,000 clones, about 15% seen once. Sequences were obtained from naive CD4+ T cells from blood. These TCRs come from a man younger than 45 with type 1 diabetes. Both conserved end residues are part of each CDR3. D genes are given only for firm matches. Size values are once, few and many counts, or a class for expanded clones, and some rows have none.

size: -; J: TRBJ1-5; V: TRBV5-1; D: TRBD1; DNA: TGCGCCAGCAGCCCACTCGGGACAGGGCAGGACAATCAGCCCCAGCATTTT; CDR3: CASSPLGTGQDNQPQHF
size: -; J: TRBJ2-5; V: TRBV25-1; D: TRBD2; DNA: TGTGCCAGCAGTGTCTCGGGACTATACCAAGAGACCCAGTACTTC; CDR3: CASSVSGLYQETQYF
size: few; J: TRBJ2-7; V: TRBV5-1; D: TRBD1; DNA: TGCGCCAGCAGCTTGGGGCCAGGGGGATCCTACGAGCAGTACTTC; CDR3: CASSLGPGGSYEQYF
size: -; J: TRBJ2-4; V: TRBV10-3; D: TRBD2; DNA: TGTGCCATCAGTAAGACTAGCGGGGGGACTCTAGCCAAAAACATTCAGTACTTC; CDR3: CAISKTSGGTLAKNIQYF
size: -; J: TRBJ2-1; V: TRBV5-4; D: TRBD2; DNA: TGTGCCAGCAGCCCCGGGACTAGCGGGAGGTCTGAGCAGTTCTTC; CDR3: CASSPGTSGRSEQFF
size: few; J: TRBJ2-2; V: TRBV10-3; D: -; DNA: TGTGCCATCAGTGGAGGGCTGACCGGGGAGCTGTTTTTT; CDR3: CAISGGLTGELFF
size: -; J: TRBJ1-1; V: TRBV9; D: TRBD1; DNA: TGTGCCAGCAGCGTAGAGGACAGGCGAAACACTGAAGCTTTCTTT; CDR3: CASSVEDRRNTEAFF
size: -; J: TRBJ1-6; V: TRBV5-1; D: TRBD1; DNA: TGCGCCAGCAGCTTGGGAACAGGGGGTAATTCACCCCTCCACTTT; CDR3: CASSLGTGGNSPLHF
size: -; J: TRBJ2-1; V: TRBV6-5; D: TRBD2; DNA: TGTGCCAGCAGTTACCGGACTAGCGGGGGGGCTTATGAGCAGTTCTTC; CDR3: CASSYRTSGGAYEQFF
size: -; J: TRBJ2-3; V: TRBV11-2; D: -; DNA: TGTGCCAGCAGCTTTGAGCGGAACTCAGATACGCAGTATTTT; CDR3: CASSFERNSDTQYF
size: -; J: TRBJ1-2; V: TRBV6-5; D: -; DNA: TGTGCCAGCAGTTACATCACGACAGGACGAACTTATGGCTACACCTTC; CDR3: CASSYITTGRTYGYTF
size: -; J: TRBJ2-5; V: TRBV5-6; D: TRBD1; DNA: TGTGCCAGCAGCCGACAGGGAGCGGAGACCCAGTACTTC; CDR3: CASSRQGAETQYF
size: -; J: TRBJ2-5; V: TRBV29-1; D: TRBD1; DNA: TGCAGCGCTACTCGACAGGGGCGTCAAGAGACCCAGTACTTC; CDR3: CSATRQGRQETQYF
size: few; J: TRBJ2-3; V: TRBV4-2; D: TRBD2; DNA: TGTGCCAGCAGCCAAGATCACGGTAAAGCGGGAATGTTGGGCACAGATACGCAGTATTTT; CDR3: CASSQDHGKAGMLGTDTQYF
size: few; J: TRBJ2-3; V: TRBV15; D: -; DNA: TGTGCCACCAGCAGCGAGATACAGTATACCACAGATACGCAGTATTTT; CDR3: CATSSEIQYTTDTQYF
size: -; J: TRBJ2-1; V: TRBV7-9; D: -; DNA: TGTGCCAGCAGCCTTGGACAGCTTTACAATGAGCAGTTCTTC; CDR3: CASSLGQLYNEQFF
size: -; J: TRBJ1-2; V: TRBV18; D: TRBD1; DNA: TGTGCCAGCTCACCGCAGGGGGAGGGCTACACCTTC; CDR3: CASSPQGEGYTF
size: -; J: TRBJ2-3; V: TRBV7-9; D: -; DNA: TGTGCCAGCAGCTTAGCGTCGACAGATACGCAGTATTTT; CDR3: CASSLASTDTQYF
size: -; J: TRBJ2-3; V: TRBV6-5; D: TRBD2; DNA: TGTGCCAGCAGTTACGGGTTACTAGCGGTCACAGATACGCAGTATTTT; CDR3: CASSYGLLAVTDTQYF
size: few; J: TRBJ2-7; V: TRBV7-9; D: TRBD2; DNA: TGTGCCAGCCTCGGTCGGCGGGAGGAGGTCTACGAGCAGTACTTC; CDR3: CASLGRREEVYEQYF
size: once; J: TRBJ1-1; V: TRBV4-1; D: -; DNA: TGCGCCAGCAGCCCCCTCCGTCGGAACACTGAAGCTTTCTTT; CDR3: CASSPLRRNTEAFF
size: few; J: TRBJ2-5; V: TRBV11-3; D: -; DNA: TGTGCCAGCAGCTTAGAGAGCGACTCCTCCCAAGAGACCCAGTACTTC; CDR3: CASSLESDSSQETQYF
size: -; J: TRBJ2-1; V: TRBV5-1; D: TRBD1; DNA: TGCGCCAGCAGCCCCGGGACAGGGGACTCCTACAATGAGCAGTTCTTC; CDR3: CASSPGTGDSYNEQFF
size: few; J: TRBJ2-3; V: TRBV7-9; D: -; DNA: TGTGCCAGCAGCTTAGACAGGGACACAGATACGCAGTATTTT; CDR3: CASSLDRDTDTQYF
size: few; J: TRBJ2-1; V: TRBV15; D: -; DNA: TGTGCCACCAGCAGAGCCTACAATGAGCGGTTCTTC; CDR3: CATSRAYNERFF
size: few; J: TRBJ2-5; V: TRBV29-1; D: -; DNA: TGCAGCGTGGTAGGACAGCAAGAGACCCAGTACTTC; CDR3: CSVVGQQETQYF
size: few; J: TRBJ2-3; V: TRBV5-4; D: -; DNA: TGTGCCAGCAGCCAATCCTTCGGGAGAGATACGCAGTATTTT; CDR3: CASSQSFGRDTQYF
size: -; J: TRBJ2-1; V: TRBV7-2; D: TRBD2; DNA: TGTGCCAGCAGCTTATCTAGCGGGAGTCCCAATGAGCAGTTCTTC; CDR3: CASSLSSGSPNEQFF
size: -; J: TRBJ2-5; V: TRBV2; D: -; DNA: TGTGCCAGCAGTGAGAGAAACCCTCGGGAGACCCAGTACTTC; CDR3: CASSERNPRETQYF
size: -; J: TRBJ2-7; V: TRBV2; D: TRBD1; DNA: TGTGCCAGCAGCGTACAGGGGATGGGGGAGCAGTACTTC; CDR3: CASSVQGMGEQYF
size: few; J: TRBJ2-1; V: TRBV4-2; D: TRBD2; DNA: TGTGCCAGCAGCCGCTCCTACGGACACGGGGGACTAGCGGGCCACAATGAGCAGTTCTTC; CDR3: CASSRSYGHGGLAGHNEQFF
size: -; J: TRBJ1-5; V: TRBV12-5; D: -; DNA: TGTGCTAGTGGTTTGGTACGGGATAGGCCGAATCAGCCCCAGCATTTT; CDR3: CASGLVRDRPNQPQHF
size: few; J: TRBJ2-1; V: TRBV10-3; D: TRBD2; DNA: TGTGCCACCCGGCCCGGGACTAGCGGGTACAATGAGCAGTTCTTC; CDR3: CATRPGTSGYNEQFF
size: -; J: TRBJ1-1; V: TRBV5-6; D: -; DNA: TGTGCCAGCAGGATCTGGACTGCTACGAACACTGAAGCTTTCTTT; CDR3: CASRIWTATNTEAFF
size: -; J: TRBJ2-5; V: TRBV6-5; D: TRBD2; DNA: TGTGCCAGCAGTTCGGGCGGGAGGTCCCAGTACTTC; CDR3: CASSSGGRSQYF
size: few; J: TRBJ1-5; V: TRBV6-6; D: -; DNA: TGTGCCAGCAGCCAAGGCGGGTCTAGCAATCAGCCCCAGCATTTT; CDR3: CASSQGGSSNQPQHF
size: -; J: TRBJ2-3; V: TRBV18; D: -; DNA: TGTGCCAGCTCACCGCTGACTAGTGGCAGAACAGATACGCAGTATTTT; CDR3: CASSPLTSGRTDTQYF